The clone carrying this T cell receptor beta chain was seen ten or more times. Its antigen is not identified. Between the trimmed V and J ends, which lost 7 bases and 8 bases, there was a span of 8 bases. CDR3 length: 11 residues. The germline V gene encodes CDR1 SGHTA and CDR2 FQGNSA. A single record per CDR3 protein comes from TCRdb applying MiXCR to the reads. The sample consists of some 310,000 distinct CDR3 sequences, 25% of them appearing once. The data originate from a study of T cell repertoires in cytomegalovirus infection. General study findings and limits: Using cumulative public TCR beta family frequency, the authors identified those who carried CMV together with the relevant HLA.

Specimen: cultured PBMCs, collected from culture after CMV antigen stimulation. This clonotype originated in a human donor in good health (CMV status not recorded). Some clones in this sample may be carry-over from other donors' samples. V usage is TRBV7-2 and J usage is TRBJ2-2, with no clear D. This CDR3 is CASNVWGELFF. DNA of the CDR3: TGTGCCAGCAACGTTTGGGGGGAGCTGTTTTTT.